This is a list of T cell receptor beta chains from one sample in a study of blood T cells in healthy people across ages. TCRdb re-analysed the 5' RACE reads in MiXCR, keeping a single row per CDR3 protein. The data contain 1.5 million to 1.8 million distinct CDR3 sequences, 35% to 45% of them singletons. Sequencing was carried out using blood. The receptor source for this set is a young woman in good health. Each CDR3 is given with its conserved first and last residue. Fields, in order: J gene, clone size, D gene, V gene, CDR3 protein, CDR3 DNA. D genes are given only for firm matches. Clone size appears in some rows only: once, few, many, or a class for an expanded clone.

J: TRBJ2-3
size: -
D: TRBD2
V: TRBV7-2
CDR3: CASSQLADRTDTQYF
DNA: TGTGCCAGCAGCCAGCTAGCGGACCGCACAGATACGCAGTATTTT

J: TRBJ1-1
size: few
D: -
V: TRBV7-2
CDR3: CASSLHGGQDTEAFF
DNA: TGTGCCAGCAGCCTCCACGGGGGGCAGGACACTGAAGCTTTCTTT

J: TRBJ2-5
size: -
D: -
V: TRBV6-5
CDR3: CASSYSGRGWETQYF
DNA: TGTGCCAGCAGTTACTCTGGCAGGGGATGGGAGACCCAGTACTTC

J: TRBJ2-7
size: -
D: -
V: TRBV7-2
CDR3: CASSSDGIGEQYF
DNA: TGTGCCAGCAGCTCCGACGGGATTGGCGAGCAGTACTTC

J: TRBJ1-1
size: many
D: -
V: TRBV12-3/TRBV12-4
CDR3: CASSAGGGIRTEAFF
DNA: TGTGCCAGCAGCGCGGGGGGGGGTATTCGGACTGAAGCTTTCTTT

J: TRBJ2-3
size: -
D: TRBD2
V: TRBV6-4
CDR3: CASSDLEGLGTQYF
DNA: TGTGCCAGCAGTGACCTCGAGGGACTAGGTACGCAGTATTTT

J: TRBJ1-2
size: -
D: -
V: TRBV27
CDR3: CASSSQTGPLEGYTF
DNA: TGTGCCAGCAGTTCCCAAACTGGGCCTCTGGAGGGCTACACCTTC

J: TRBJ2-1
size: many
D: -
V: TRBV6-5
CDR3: CASSPFYISSYNEQFF
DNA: TGTGCCAGCAGTCCCTTCTATATAAGCTCCTACAATGAGCAGTTCTTC

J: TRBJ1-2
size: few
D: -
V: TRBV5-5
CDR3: CASSPWDTINYGYTF
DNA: TGTGCCAGCAGCCCGTGGGACACCATAAACTATGGCTACACCTTC

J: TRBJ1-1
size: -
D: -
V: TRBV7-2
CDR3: CASNSQGGVTEAFF
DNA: TGTGCCAGCAACTCCCAGGGAGGGGTCACTGAAGCTTTCTTT

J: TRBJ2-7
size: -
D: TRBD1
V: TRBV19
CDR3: CASRPALGQFYEQYF
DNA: TGTGCCAGTAGACCCGCCCTGGGACAGTTCTACGAGCAGTACTTC

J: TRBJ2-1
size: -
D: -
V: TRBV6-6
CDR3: CASRRTEQFF
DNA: TGTGCCAGCAGAAGGACAGAGCAGTTCTTC

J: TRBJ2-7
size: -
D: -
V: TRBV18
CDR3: CASSPRGNDEQYF
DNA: TGTGCCAGCTCACCTCGGGGGAACGACGAGCAGTACTTC

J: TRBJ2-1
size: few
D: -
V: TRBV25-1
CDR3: CASSGGLKQFF
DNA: TGTGCCAGCAGTGGTGGACTTAAGCAGTTCTTC

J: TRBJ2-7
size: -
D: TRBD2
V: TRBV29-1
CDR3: CSVVGTGGGVYEQYF
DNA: TGCAGCGTTGTAGGCACGGGAGGGGGAGTCTACGAGCAGTACTTC

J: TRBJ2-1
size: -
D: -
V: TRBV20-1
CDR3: CSARDPSAVSEQFF
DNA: TGCAGTGCTAGAGATCCTAGCGCGGTATCCGAGCAGTTCTTC

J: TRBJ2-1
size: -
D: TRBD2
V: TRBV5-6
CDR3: CASSLTSGHYNEQFF
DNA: TGTGCCAGCAGCTTGACTAGCGGACACTACAATGAGCAGTTCTTC

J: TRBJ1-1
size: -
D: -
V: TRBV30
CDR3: CAWTKGGGNTEAFF
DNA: TGTGCCTGGACCAAAGGCGGGGGGAACACTGAAGCTTTCTTT

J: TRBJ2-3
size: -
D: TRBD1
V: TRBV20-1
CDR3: CSARDFSTGDRSFHRYGIF
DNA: TGCAGTGCTAGAGACTTTTCGACTGGGGACAGGAGTTTTCACAGATACGGTATTTTT

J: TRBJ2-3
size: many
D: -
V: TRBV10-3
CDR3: CAITDVGADTQYF
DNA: TGTGCCATCACCGATGTAGGGGCGGATACGCAGTATTTT

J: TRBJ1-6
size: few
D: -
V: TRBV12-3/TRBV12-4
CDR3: CASSSSLSSPLHF
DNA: TGTGCCAGCAGTTCGTCACTCTCCTCGCCCCTCCACTTT

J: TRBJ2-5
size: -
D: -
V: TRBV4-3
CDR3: CASSQDRGPSYKQYF
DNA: TGCGCCAGCAGCCAAGATCGAGGCCCCTCCTACAAGCAGTACTTC

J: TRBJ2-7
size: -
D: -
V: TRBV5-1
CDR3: CASLPDNSYNEQYF
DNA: TGCGCCAGCCTCCCCGACAACTCCTACAATGAGCAGTACTTC

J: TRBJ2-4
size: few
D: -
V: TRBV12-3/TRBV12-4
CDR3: CASRFGTTAKNIQYF
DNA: TGTGCCAGCAGATTCGGCACGACAGCCAAAAACATTCAGTACTTC

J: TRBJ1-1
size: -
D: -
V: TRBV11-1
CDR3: CASSFGRQTNTEAFF
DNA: TGTGCCAGCAGCTTTGGGAGACAGACGAACACTGAAGCTTTCTTT

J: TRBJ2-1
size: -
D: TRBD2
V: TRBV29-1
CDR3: CSSEGRAGLDEQFF
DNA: TGCAGCTCGGAGGGACGAGCGGGGCTCGATGAGCAGTTCTTC

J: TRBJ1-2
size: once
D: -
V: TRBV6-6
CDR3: CASRPPAAERVYGYTF
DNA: TGTGCCAGCAGACCCCCTGCTGCGGAGCGGGTCTATGGCTACACCTTC

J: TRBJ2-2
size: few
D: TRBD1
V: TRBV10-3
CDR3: CAISATGEPTGELFF
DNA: TGTGCCATCAGTGCCACAGGGGAACCCACCGGGGAGCTGTTTTTT

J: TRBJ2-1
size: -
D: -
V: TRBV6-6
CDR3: CASSSLLNEQFF
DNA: TGTGCCAGCAGTTCACTACTAAATGAGCAGTTCTTC

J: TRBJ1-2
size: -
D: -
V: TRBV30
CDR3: CAWTVEQANYGYTF
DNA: TGTGCCTGGACCGTCGAACAAGCTAACTATGGCTACACCTTC

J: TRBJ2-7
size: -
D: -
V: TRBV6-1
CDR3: CASSPGSALTYEQYF
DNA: TGTGCCAGTTCCCCTGGGAGCGCTCTTACCTACGAGCAGTACTTC

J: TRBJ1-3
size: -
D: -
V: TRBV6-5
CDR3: CATPGTGNSGNTIYF
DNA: TGTGCCACGCCGGGGACGGGGAACTCTGGAAACACCATATATTTT

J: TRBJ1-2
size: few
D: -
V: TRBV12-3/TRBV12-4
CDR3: CASSLSSRGVYGYTF
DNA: TGTGCCAGCAGTCTTAGCTCCAGGGGAGTCTATGGCTACACCTTC

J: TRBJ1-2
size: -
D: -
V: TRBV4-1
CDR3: CASSQEPMAPANYGYTF
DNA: TGCGCCAGCAGCCAAGAGCCCATGGCACCTGCTAACTATGGCTACACCTTC

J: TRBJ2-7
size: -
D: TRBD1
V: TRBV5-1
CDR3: CASALGQEYEQYF
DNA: TGCGCCAGCGCCCTGGGACAGGAATACGAGCAGTACTTC

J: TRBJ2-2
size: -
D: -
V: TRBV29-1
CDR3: CSVELTGWTRELFF
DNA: TGCAGCGTTGAGTTAACGGGTTGGACCCGGGAGCTGTTTTTT

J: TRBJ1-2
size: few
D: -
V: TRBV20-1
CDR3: CSARGGVTYGYTF
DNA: TGCAGTGCTAGGGGTGGAGTGACCTATGGCTACACCTTC

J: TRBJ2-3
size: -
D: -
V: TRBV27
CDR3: CAGSFGDTQYF
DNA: TGTGCCGGCAGTTTCGGGGATACGCAGTATTTT

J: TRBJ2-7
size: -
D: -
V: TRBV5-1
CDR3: CASSLGTADLSYEQYF
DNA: TGCGCCAGCAGCCTTGGGACGGCCGACCTTTCCTACGAGCAGTACTTC

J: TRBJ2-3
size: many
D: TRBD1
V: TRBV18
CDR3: CASSRRDRGTTDTQYF
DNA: TGTGCCAGCTCACGAAGGGACAGGGGAACCACAGATACGCAGTATTTT

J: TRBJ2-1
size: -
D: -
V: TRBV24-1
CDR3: CATSSLEGGTEQFF
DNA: TGTGCCACCAGTTCACTGGAGGGGGGGACGGAGCAGTTCTTC

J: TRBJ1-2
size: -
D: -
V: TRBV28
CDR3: CASSWVRDYGYTF
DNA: TGTGCCAGCAGTTGGGTTAGGGACTATGGCTACACCTTC

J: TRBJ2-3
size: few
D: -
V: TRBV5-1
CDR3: CASSLPSSGLGTDTQYF
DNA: TGCGCCAGCAGCCTACCCTCCTCGGGGCTGGGCACAGATACGCAGTATTTT

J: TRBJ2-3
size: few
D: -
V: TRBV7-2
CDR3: CASSLGGVAQYF
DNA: TGTGCCAGCAGCTTAGGAGGGGTTGCGCAGTATTTT

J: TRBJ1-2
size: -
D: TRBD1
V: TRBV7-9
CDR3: CASSLAAGQPYGYTF
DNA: TGTGCCAGCAGCTTAGCGGCGGGACAGCCCTATGGCTACACCTTC

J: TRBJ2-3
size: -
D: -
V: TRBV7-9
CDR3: CAVPRGTHTDTQYF
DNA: TGTGCAGTCCCCCGAGGGACACACACAGATACGCAGTATTTT

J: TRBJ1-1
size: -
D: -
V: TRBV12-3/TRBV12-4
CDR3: CASSFEGWNTEAFF
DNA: TGTGCCAGCAGTTTTGAGGGATGGAACACTGAAGCTTTCTTT

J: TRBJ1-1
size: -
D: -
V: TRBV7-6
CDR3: CASSLAQGLNTEAFF
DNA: TGTGCCAGCAGCTTAGCGCAGGGACTGAACACTGAAGCTTTCTTT

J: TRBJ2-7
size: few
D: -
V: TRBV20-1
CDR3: CSARRPASYEQYF
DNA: TGCAGTGCCCGACGCCCAGCCTCCTACGAGCAGTACTTC

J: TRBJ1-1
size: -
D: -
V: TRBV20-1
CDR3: CSARVVSMNTEAFF
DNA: TGCAGTGCTAGAGTAGTTTCGATGAACACTGAAGCTTTCTTT

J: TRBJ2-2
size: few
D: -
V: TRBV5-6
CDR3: CASSPIPPSTGELFF
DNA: TGTGCCAGCAGCCCGATCCCTCCCAGCACCGGGGAGCTGTTTTTT